This is a list of T cell receptor beta chains from one sample in a study of tumor-infiltrating lymphocytes in primary liver carcinoma. TCRdb used MiXCR to reprocess the multiplex PCR reads, holding one entry per CDR3 protein. In the table there are approximately 88,000 distinct CDR3 sequences, just under 70% of which are singletons. The material sequenced was tumor-adjacent normal liver tissue. These receptors were obtained from a middle-aged man with primary liver carcinoma and hepatitis B virus infection. CDR3s include the opening cysteine and the closing phenylalanine or tryptophan. Fields, in order: V gene, clone size, J gene, D gene, CDR3 protein, CDR3 DNA. A D gene is named only where the DNA matches it firmly. Size tells how often a clone was seen (once, few, many) or the class of an expanded clone, and some rows leave it out.

V gene: TRBV7-8; clone size: many; J gene: TRBJ2-1; D gene: -; CDR3 protein: CASSLAEAYNEQFF; CDR3 DNA: TGTGCCAGCAGCTTAGCGGAGGCCTACAATGAGCAGTTCTTC
V gene: TRBV20-1; clone size: -; J gene: TRBJ2-7; D gene: TRBD2; CDR3 protein: CSASRTSIYYEQYF; CDR3 DNA: TGCAGTGCCTCCCGGACTAGCATATACTACGAGCAGTACTTC
V gene: TRBV7-9; clone size: -; J gene: TRBJ2-3; D gene: TRBD1; CDR3 protein: CASSRDRIDTQYF; CDR3 DNA: TGTGCCAGCAGCCGGGACAGAATAGATACGCAGTATTTT
V gene: TRBV11-2; clone size: -; J gene: TRBJ2-1; D gene: -; CDR3 protein: CASSLRGPGRENEQLF; CDR3 DNA: TGTGCCAGCAGCTTACGGGGGCCCGGGAGAGAAAATGAACAGCTCTTC
V gene: TRBV7-2; clone size: -; J gene: TRBJ2-7; D gene: TRBD2; CDR3 protein: CASSTGTISYEQYF; CDR3 DNA: TGTGCCAGCAGTACCGGGACTATCTCCTACGAGCAGTACTTC
V gene: TRBV7-3; clone size: -; J gene: TRBJ2-7; D gene: -; CDR3 protein: CASNRVRPQYF; CDR3 DNA: TGTGCCAGCAACCGGGTGCGCCCTCAGTACTTC
V gene: TRBV11-2; clone size: -; J gene: TRBJ2-3; D gene: -; CDR3 protein: CASSLRVGGADTQYF; CDR3 DNA: TGTGCCAGCAGCTTAAGGGTAGGGGGAGCAGATACACAGTATTTT
V gene: TRBV7-3; clone size: -; J gene: TRBJ2-3; D gene: TRBD2; CDR3 protein: CASRPTSGTTDTQYF; CDR3 DNA: TGTGCCAGCAGACCCACTAGCGGTACCACAGATACGCAGTATTTT
V gene: TRBV29-1; clone size: many; J gene: TRBJ2-5; D gene: -; CDR3 protein: CSVASWDKTGETQYF; CDR3 DNA: TGCAGCGTGGCCTCTTGGGACAAAACCGGGGAGACCCAGTACTTC
V gene: TRBV28; clone size: -; J gene: TRBJ1-5; D gene: -; CDR3 protein: CASSPADSYQPQHF; CDR3 DNA: TGTGCCAGCAGTCCCGCGGACAGCTATCAGCCCCAGCATTTT
V gene: TRBV5-5; clone size: many; J gene: TRBJ2-3; D gene: -; CDR3 protein: CASSPSGVSTDTQYF; CDR3 DNA: TGTGCCAGCAGCCCTTCCGGGGTGAGCACAGATACGCAGTATTTT
V gene: TRBV29-1; clone size: -; J gene: TRBJ2-6; D gene: -; CDR3 protein: CSVKGLGDRSGTNVLTF; CDR3 DNA: TGCAGTGTAAAGGGACTGGGGGATCGGTCTGGGACCAACGTCCTGACTTTC
V gene: TRBV10-3; clone size: -; J gene: TRBJ1-1; D gene: -; CDR3 protein: CAICDQIGAFF; CDR3 DNA: TGTGCCATCTGTGACCAGATAGGGGCTTTCTTT
V gene: TRBV11-2; clone size: -; J gene: TRBJ2-7; D gene: -; CDR3 protein: CASSSDGYEQYF; CDR3 DNA: TGTGCCAGCAGCTCGGACGGCTACGAACAGTACTTC
V gene: TRBV28; clone size: -; J gene: TRBJ2-1; D gene: -; CDR3 protein: CASSEDSSSYNEQFF; CDR3 DNA: TGTGCCAGTAGTGAGGATTCTAGCTCCTACAATGAGCAGTTCTTC
V gene: TRBV4-2; clone size: -; J gene: TRBJ2-4; D gene: TRBD2; CDR3 protein: CASGYQAGAGVHAKNIQYF; CDR3 DNA: TGTGCCAGCGGCTACCAGGCAGGAGCGGGAGTTCATGCCAAAAACATTCAGTACTTC
V gene: TRBV30; clone size: many; J gene: TRBJ2-5; D gene: -; CDR3 protein: CAWSAGETQYF; CDR3 DNA: TGTGCCTGGAGTGCAGGGGAGACCCAGTACTTC
V gene: TRBV7-9; clone size: -; J gene: TRBJ2-6; D gene: -; CDR3 protein: CASSPSRGTGLNVLTF; CDR3 DNA: TGTGCCAGCAGTCCGAGTAGGGGTACGGGGCTCAACGTCCTGACTTTC
V gene: TRBV11-2; clone size: -; J gene: TRBJ2-5; D gene: -; CDR3 protein: CTNSPSIGAGETQYF; CDR3 DNA: TGTACCAACAGCCCGTCCATAGGGGCTGGGGAGACCCAGTACTTC
V gene: TRBV6-5; clone size: -; J gene: TRBJ2-3; D gene: -; CDR3 protein: CASSWDGRTGTRYF; CDR3 DNA: TGTGCCAGCAGTTGGGACGGACGCACTGGTACGCGGTATTTT
V gene: TRBV11-2; clone size: once; J gene: TRBJ2-1; D gene: -; CDR3 protein: CASSPSTSSYNGQFF; CDR3 DNA: TGTGCCAGCAGTCCTAGCACGAGCTCCTACAATGGACAGTTCTTC
V gene: TRBV30; clone size: -; J gene: TRBJ2-7; D gene: -; CDR3 protein: CASSGGTVGESAVYEQYF; CDR3 DNA: TGTGCCTCGAGTGGCGGGACAGTGGGAGAGAGCGCCGTATACGAGCAGTACTTC
V gene: TRBV11-1; clone size: -; J gene: TRBJ2-6; D gene: -; CDR3 protein: CVSSLVGAGANVLTF; CDR3 DNA: -